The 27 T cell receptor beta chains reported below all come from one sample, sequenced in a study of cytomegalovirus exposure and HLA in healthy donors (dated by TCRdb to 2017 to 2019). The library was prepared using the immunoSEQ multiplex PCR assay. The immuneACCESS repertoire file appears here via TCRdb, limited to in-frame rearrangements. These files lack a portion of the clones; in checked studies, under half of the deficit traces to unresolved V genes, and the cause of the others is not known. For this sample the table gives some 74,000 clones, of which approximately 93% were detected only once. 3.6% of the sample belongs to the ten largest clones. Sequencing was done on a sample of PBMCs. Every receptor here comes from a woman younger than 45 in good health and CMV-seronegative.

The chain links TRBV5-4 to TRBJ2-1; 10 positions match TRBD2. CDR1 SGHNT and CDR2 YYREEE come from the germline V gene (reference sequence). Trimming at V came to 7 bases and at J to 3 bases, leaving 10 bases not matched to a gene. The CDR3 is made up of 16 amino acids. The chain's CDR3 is CASSKAAGGHYNEQFF. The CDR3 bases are TGTGCCAGCTCGAAGGCAGCGGGAGGGCACTACAATGAGCAGTTCTTC. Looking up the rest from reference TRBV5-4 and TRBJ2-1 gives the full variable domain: ETGVTQSPTHLIKTRGQQVTLRCSSQSGHNTVSWYQQALGQGPQFIFQYYREEENGRGNFPPRFSGLQFPNYSSELNVNALELDDSALYLCASSKAAGGHYNEQFFGPGTRLTVL.

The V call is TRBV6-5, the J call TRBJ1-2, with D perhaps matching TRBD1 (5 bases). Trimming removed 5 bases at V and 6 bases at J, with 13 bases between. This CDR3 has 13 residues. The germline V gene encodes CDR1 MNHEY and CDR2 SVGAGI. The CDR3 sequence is CASSQWEGNGYTF. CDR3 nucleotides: TGTGCCAGCAGTCAATGGGAGGGGAATGGCTACACCTTC.

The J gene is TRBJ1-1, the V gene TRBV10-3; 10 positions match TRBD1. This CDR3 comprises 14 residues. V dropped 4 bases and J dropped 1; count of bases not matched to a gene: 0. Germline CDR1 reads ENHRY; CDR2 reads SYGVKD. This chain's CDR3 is CAISGTGGNTEAFF. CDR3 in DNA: TGTGCCATCAGTGGGACAGGGGGGAACACTGAAGCTTTCTTT.

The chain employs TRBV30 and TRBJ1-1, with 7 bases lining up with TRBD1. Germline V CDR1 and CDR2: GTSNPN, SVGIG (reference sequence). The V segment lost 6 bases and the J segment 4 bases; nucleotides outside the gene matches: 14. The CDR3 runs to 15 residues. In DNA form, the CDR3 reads TGTGCCTGCGCGACAGGGCCAATTAGGGGCACTGAAGCTTTCTTT. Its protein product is CACATGPIRGTEAFF.

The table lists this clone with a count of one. CDR3 sequence (DNA): TGTGCCAGCAGCGCCGGGACAGGGGGTACAGATACGCAGTATTTT. Translating it yields CASSAGTGGTDTQYF. The V call is TRBV13, the J call TRBJ2-3; 11 bases match TRBD1. CDR1 and CDR2 from the germline V gene are PRHDT and FYEKMQ (reference sequence). J was trimmed by 3 bases and V by 5 bases; bases with no gene match: 4. The CDR3 runs to 15 residues.

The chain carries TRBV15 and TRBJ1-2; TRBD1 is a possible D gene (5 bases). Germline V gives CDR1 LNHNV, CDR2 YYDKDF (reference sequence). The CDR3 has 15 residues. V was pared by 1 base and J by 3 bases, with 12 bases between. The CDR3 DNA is TGTGCCACCAGCAGAGGATTGGGGGGGGACTATGGCTACACCTTC. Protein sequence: CATSRGLGGDYGYTF.

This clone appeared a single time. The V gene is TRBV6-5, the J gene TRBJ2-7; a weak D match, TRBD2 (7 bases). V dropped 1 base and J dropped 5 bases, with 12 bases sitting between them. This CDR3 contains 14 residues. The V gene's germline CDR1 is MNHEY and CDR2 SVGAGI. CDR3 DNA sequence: TGTGCCAGCAGTTACTTCGGGGGGCGGGACGAGCAGTACTTC. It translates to CASSYFGGRDEQYF.

This CDR3 reads CASSTSSIGNQPQHF. DNA for the CDR3: TGTGCCAGCAGTACCAGTTCAATTGGCAATCAGCCCCAGCATTTT. The V and J genes are TRBV28 and TRBJ1-5; unclear D gene. Between the trimmed V and J ends, which lost 5 bases and 2 bases, there was a span of 13 bases. CDR3 size: 15 residues. Per the germline V gene, CDR1 is MDHEN and CDR2 is SYDVKM.

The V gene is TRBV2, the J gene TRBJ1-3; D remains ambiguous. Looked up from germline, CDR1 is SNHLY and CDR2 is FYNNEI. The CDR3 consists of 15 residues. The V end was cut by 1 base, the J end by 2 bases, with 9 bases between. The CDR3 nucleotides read TGTGCCAGCAGTGAAGAAGGGCGGGCTGGAAACACCATATATTTT. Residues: CASSEEGRAGNTIYF.

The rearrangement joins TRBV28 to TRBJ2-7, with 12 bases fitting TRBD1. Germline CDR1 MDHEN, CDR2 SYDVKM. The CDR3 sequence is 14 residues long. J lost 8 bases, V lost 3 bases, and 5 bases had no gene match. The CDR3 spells CASSLGTGGGKQYF. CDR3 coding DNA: TGTGCCAGCAGTTTGGGGACAGGGGGCGGAAAGCAGTACTTC.

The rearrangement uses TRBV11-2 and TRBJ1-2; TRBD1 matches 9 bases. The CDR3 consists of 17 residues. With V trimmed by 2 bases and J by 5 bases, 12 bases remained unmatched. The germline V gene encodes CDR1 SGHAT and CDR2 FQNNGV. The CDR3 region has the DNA TGTGCCAGCAGCTTAACCGGTTATGGACAGGGGAATTATGGCTACACCTTC. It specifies CASSLTGYGQGNYGYTF.

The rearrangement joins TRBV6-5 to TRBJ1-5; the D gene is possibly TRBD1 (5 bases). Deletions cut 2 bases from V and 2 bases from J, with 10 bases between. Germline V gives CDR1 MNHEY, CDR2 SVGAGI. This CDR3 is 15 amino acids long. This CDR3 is CASSYPGEGNQPQHF. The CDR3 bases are TGTGCCAGCAGTTACCCGGGGGAGGGCAATCAGCCCCAGCATTTT.

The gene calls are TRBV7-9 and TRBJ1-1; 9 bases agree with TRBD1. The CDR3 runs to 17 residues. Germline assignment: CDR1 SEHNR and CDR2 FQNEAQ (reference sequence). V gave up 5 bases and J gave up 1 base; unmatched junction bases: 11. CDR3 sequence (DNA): TGTGCCAGCAGCCAGCTCTGGACAGGGGTCGGGAACACTGAAGCTTTCTTT. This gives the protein CASSQLWTGVGNTEAFF.

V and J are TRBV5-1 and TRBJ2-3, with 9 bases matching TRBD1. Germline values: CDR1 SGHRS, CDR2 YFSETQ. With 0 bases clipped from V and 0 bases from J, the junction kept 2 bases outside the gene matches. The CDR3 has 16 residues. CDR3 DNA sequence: TGCGCCAGCAGCTTGGCTGGACAGGGGAGCACAGATACGCAGTATTTT. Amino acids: CASSLAGQGSTDTQYF.

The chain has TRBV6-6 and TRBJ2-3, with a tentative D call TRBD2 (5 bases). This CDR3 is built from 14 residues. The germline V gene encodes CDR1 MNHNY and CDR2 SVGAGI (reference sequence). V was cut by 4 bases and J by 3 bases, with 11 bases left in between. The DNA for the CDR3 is TGTGCCAGCAGTTCGGGCGGGTTTACAGATACGCAGTATTTT. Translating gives CASSSGGFTDTQYF.

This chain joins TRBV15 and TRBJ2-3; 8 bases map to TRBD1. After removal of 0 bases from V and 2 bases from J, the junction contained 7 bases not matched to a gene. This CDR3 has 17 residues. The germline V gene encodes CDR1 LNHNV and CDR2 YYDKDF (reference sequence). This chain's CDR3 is CATSRDRQGRSTDTQYF. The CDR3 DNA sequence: TGTGCCACCAGCAGAGATCGACAGGGGCGCTCCACAGATACGCAGTATTTT.

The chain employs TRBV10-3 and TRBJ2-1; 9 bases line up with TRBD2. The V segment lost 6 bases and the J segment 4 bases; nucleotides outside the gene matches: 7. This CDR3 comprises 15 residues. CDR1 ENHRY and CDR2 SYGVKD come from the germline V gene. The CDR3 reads CAIRPGTSRYNEQFF. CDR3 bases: TGTGCCATCAGGCCCGGGACTAGCAGATACAATGAGCAGTTCTTC.

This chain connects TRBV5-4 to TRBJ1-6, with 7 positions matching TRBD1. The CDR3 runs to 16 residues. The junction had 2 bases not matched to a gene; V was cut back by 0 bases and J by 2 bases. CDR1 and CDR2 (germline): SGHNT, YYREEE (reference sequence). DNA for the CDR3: TGTGCCAGCAGCTTGGCACAGGGGACCTATAATTCACCCCTCCACTTT. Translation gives CASSLAQGTYNSPLHF.

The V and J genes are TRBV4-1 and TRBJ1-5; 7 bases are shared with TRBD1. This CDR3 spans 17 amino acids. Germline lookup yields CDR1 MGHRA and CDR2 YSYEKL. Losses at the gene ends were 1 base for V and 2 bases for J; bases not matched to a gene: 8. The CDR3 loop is CASSQVGRDRGNQPQHF. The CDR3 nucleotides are TGCGCCAGCAGCCAAGTAGGGCGGGACAGAGGCAATCAGCCCCAGCATTTT.

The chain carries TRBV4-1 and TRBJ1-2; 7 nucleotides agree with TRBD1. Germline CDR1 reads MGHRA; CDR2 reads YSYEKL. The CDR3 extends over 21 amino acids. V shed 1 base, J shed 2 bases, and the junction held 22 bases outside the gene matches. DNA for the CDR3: TGCGCCAGCAGCCAAGGAGGCGGGTACAGGGGACCTTCCTCTCCAAACTATGGCTACACCTTC. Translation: CASSQGGGYRGPSSPNYGYTF.

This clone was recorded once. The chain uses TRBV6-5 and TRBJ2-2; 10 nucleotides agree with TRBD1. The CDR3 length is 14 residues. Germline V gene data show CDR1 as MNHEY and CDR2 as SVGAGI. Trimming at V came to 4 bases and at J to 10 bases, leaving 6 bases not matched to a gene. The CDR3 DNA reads TGTGCCAGCAGTTGGGACAGGGGAAACCCGGAGCTGTTTTTT. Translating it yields CASSWDRGNPELFF.

This chain's CDR3 is CASSNQGLGNYGYTF. DNA for the CDR3: TGTGCCAGCAGCAATCAGGGTCTCGGTAACTATGGCTACACCTTC. The chain combines TRBV7-2 with TRBJ1-2; D might be TRBD1 (5 bases). Germline CDR1 reads SGHTA; CDR2 reads FQGNSA. The CDR3 sequence is 15 residues long. V shed 5 bases and J shed 1 base, with 14 bases lying between them.

The chain's CDR3 is CASSWGLAGPYNEQFF. CDR3 DNA sequence: TGCGCCAGCAGCTGGGGACTAGCGGGACCCTACAATGAGCAGTTCTTC. J is TRBJ2-1 and V is TRBV5-1, with TRBD2 matching 13 bases. Germline V gives CDR1 SGHRS, CDR2 YFSETQ. After removal of 3 bases from V and 2 bases from J, the junction contained 2 bases not matched to a gene. There are 16 residues in the CDR3.

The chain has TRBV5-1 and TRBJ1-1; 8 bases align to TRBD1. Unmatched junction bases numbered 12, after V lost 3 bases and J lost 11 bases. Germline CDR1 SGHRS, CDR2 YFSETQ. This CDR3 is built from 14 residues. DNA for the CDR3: TGCGCCAGCAGCTCCAACGACAGGGGAGCGTTGGCTTTCTTT. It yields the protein CASSSNDRGALAFF.

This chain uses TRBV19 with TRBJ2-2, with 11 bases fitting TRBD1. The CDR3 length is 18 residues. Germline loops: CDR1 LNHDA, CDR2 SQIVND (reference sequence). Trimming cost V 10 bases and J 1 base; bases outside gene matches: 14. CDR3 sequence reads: CAKEKGQGEDQNTGELFF. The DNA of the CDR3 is TGTGCCAAAGAAAAGGGACAGGGGGAGGATCAGAACACCGGGGAGCTGTTTTTT. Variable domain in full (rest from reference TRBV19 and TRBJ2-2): DGGITQSPKYLFRKEGQNVTLSCEQNLNHDAMYWYRQDPGQGLRLIYYSQIVNDFQKGDIAEGYSVSREKKESFPLTVTSAQKNPTAFYLCAKEKGQGEDQNTGELFFGEGSRLTVL.

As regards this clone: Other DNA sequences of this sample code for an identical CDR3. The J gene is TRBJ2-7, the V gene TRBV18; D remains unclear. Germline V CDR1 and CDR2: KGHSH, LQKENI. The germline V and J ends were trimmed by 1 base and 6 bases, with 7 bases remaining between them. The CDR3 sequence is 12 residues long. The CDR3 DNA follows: TGTGCCAGCTCACCACGTTCCGGCGAGCAGTACTTC. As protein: CASSPRSGEQYF. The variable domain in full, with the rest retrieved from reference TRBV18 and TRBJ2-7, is NAGVMQNPRHLVRRRGQEARLRCSPMKGHSHVYWYRQLPEEGLKFMVYLQKENIIDESGMPKERFSAEFPKEGPSILRIQQVVRGDSAAYFCASSPRSGEQYFGPGTRLTVT.

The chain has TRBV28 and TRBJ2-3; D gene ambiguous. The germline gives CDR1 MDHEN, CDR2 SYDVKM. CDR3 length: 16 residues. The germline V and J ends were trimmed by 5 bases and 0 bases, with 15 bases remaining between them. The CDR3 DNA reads TGTGCCAGCAGTGGAGTAAGTCACGGTAGCACAGATACGCAGTATTTT. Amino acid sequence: CASSGVSHGSTDTQYF.